This TCR beta chain was identified in a study of T cell repertoires in cytomegalovirus infection. About the study: In the study, CMV epitopes included recently identified HLA-C-restricted and well-studied HLA-B-restricted ones. CMV infection and matching HLA type were both indicated by public TCR beta signatures. Study results and limitations: CMV carriers with the relevant HLA were identified by cumulative public TCR beta family frequency. Ex vivo, HLA-C-restricted CMV-specific TCR beta clonotypes prevailed over the rest of the response.

MiXCR, run by TCRdb on the reads, gives a single entry per CDR3 protein. The sample gives around 69,000 distinct CDR3 sequences, 25% to 30% of which show up once; 45% to 75% is in the top ten. Comments on this clonotype: The antigen is not known.

Specimen: CD8+ T cells from cultured PBMCs, collected from culture after CMV antigen stimulation. The sequence derives from a human donor in good health (CMV status not recorded). Some clones in this sample may be carry-over from other donors' samples.

Here the CDR3 reads CANSPQRTEDLYEQYF. The CDR3 DNA reads as TGTGCCAACAGTCCCCAACGGACGGAGGACCTCTACGAGCAGTACTTC. The chain joins TRBV7-9 to TRBJ2-7, with D tentatively TRBD2 (5 bases). The CDR3 is 16 residues long. The V end was cut by 10 bases, the J end by 3 bases, with 25 bases between. Germline V CDR1 and CDR2: SEHNR, FQNEAQ (reference sequence). Full variable domain (missing parts from reference TRBV7-9 and TRBJ2-7): DTGVSQNPRHKITKRGQNVTFRCDPISEHNRLYWYRQTLGQGPEFLTYFQNEAQLEKSRLLSDRFSAERPKGSFSTLEIQRTEQGDSAMYLCANSPQRTEDLYEQYFGPGTRLTVT.